What follows are 28 T cell receptor beta chains derived from one specimen sequenced in a study of Ad26.COV2.S vaccination and SARS-CoV-2 variants. Some clones are missing from TCRdb's copy, which holds only in-frame ones; the method was immunoSEQ multiplex PCR. The table records hundreds of thousands of clones, approximately 88% of them present only once. Documented treatment: roughly 20 received Ad26.COV2.S at low or high dose, single or two shots; several received placebo; per-sample allocation not given. Day 63 after the first vaccine or placebo injection was the time point for sampling. The sequencing here drew on peripheral blood, taken in a trial of Ad26.COV2.S vaccine versus placebo. The receptors shown here come from a person between 18 and 59 years old who received the Ad26.COV2.S COVID-19 vaccine or a placebo.

The chain links TRBV30 to TRBJ2-2; a possible D gene is TRBD1 (5 bases). The CDR3 length is 14 residues. V gave up 4 bases and J gave up 0 bases, with 9 bases separating them. Germline V gene lookup returns CDR1 GTSNPN and CDR2 SVGIG (reference sequence). The chain's CDR3 is CAWKGAANTGELFF. The CDR3 DNA reads TGTGCCTGGAAAGGGGCCGCGAACACCGGGGAGCTGTTTTTT.

V usage is TRBV6-5 and J usage is TRBJ2-1; 7 bases align to TRBD1. The CDR3 is 14 residues long. J lost 1 base, V lost 6 bases, and 3 bases had no gene match. Looked up from germline, CDR1 is MNHEY and CDR2 is SVGAGI. The CDR3 here is CASSRDRSYNEQFF. The CDR3 region has the DNA TGTGCCAGCAGCCGGGACAGATCCTACAATGAGCAGTTCTTC.

J is TRBJ2-7 and V is TRBV5-5, with D hard to call. Deletions cut 2 bases from V and 3 bases from J, with 0 bases between. This CDR3 has 10 amino acids. Germline values: CDR1 SGHKS, CDR2 YYEKEE (reference sequence). DNA of the CDR3: TGTGCCAGCAGCTTCTACGAGCAGTACTTC. Residues: CASSFYEQYF.

This chain joins TRBV9 and TRBJ1-5; D is undetermined. This CDR3 is 14 amino acids long. The V end was cut by 5 bases, the J end by 0 bases, with 9 bases between. The germline V gene encodes CDR1 SGDLS and CDR2 YYNGEE. CDR3 coding DNA: TGTGCCAGCAGTCGGACGGATAGCAATCAGCCCCAGCATTTT. Amino acid sequence: CASSRTDSNQPQHF.

In nucleotides, the CDR3 is TGTGCCAGCAGCGCGAGGGACCGACTAGCCTACGCAGATACGCAGTATTTT. Amino acids: CASSARDRLAYADTQYF. The V and J genes are TRBV9 and TRBJ2-3; 7 bases line up with TRBD2. Germline V gives CDR1 SGDLS, CDR2 YYNGEE. V lost 3 bases and J lost 4; bases outside the gene matches: 14. The CDR3 runs to 17 residues.

The V call is TRBV20-1, the J call TRBJ2-5; D call uncertain. The length of the CDR3 is 11 residues. Trimming shortened V by 8 bases and J by 1 base, and 8 bases separated the two germline ends. The germline V gene encodes CDR1 DFQATT and CDR2 SNEGSKA (reference sequence). In DNA, the CDR3 is TGCAGTCGTCAGGTCCAAGAGACCCAGTACTTC. Its protein is CSRQVQETQYF.

The CDR3 sequence is CASSTGQGSEAFF. CDR3 nucleotides: TGTGCCAGCAGTACTGGACAGGGGAGTGAAGCTTTCTTT. V usage is TRBV12-3 or TRBV12-4 and J usage is TRBJ1-1, with 9 nucleotides matching TRBD1. CDR3 size: 13 residues. V dropped 5 bases and J dropped 7; count of bases not matched to a gene: 5.

To note about this clone: This CDR3 is also generated by other DNA sequences in the sample. CDR3 sequence (DNA): TGCAGTGCTAGAGTAGTCAATGAGCAGTTCTTC. Its protein product is CSARVVNEQFF. The chain uses TRBV20-1 and TRBJ2-1; D remains unclear. The length of the CDR3 is 11 residues. Germline V gene sequence: CDR1 DFQATT, CDR2 SNEGSKA (reference sequence). Trimming stripped 1 base from V and 6 bases from J, with 4 bases between.

The J gene is TRBJ2-7, the V gene TRBV6-1; D is perhaps TRBD1 (6 bases). CDR1 and CDR2 from the germline V gene are MNHNS and SASEGT. V lost 3 bases to trimming and J lost 1 base, with 13 bases between them. The CDR3 is made up of 15 amino acids. The CDR3 spells CASSEYADRSYEQYF. The CDR3 DNA follows: TGTGCCAGCAGTGAGTATGCGGACAGATCCTACGAGCAGTACTTC.

The chain recombines TRBV5-4 with TRBJ2-3; D might be TRBD2 (7 bases). The germline V gene has CDR1 SGHNT and CDR2 YYREEE (reference sequence). The V end lost 1 base, the J end lost 1 base, and 16 bases lay between the germline ends. There are 17 residues in the CDR3. In DNA, the CDR3 is TGTGCCAGCAGCTTGCGAGACGGGGGGCCCCGCACAGATACGCAGTATTTT. Encoded protein: CASSLRDGGPRTDTQYF.

This clone appeared once. The chain couples TRBV9 to TRBJ1-1, with a tentative D call TRBD1 (5 bases). The CDR3 runs to 14 residues. The germline gives CDR1 SGDLS, CDR2 YYNGEE. V was clipped by 4 bases and J by 0 bases, with 10 bases between them. CDR3 protein: CASSHQQVNTEAFF. CDR3 coding DNA: TGTGCCAGCAGCCATCAACAGGTGAACACTGAAGCTTTCTTT. Together with reference TRBV9 and TRBJ1-1, the CDR3 gives the full variable domain: DSGVTQTPKHLITATGQRVTLRCSPRSGDLSVYWYQQSLDQGLQFLIQYYNGEERAKGNILERFSAQQFPDLHSELNLSSLELGDSALYFCASSHQQVNTEAFFGQGTRLTVV.

This chain links TRBV18 with TRBJ1-2, with D perhaps matching TRBD1 (6 bases). Germline V gene lookup returns CDR1 KGHSH and CDR2 LQKENI. This CDR3 comprises 14 residues. V lost 2 bases and J 6 bases, leaving 13 bases between the germline ends. CDR3 region: CASSPAWGAHGYTF. DNA for the CDR3: TGTGCCAGCTCACCAGCTTGGGGGGCCCATGGCTACACCTTC.

The chain is built from TRBV5-4 and TRBJ2-2; D is uncertain. Germline CDR1 and CDR2: SGHNT and YYREEE (reference sequence). V dropped 0 bases and J dropped 4 bases, with 10 bases sitting between them. The CDR3 has 15 residues. CDR3 bases: TGTGCCAGCAGCTTGGCCGTGGGAACCACCGGGGAGCTGTTTTTT. Protein sequence: CASSLAVGTTGELFF.

This chain connects TRBV6-5 to TRBJ2-1; no clear D gene. Germline CDR1 reads MNHEY; CDR2 reads SVGAGI. This CDR3 comprises 14 residues. V was shortened by 0 bases and J by 4 bases, with 7 bases between the two germline ends. CDR3 in amino acids: CASSYSRQYNEQFF. In DNA, the CDR3 is TGTGCCAGCAGTTACTCGCGGCAATACAATGAGCAGTTCTTC.

This chain joins TRBV21-1 and TRBJ1-1. TRBV21-1 is assigned pseudogene status. This CDR3 has 13 residues. The CDR3 sequence: CASSHRTDTEAFF. CDR3 in DNA: TGTGCCAGCAGCCATAGGACGGACACTGAAGCTTTCTTT.

This clone has just one count. CDR3 sequence: CASSIRHVGGSYEQYF. CDR3 sequence (DNA): TGTGCCAGTAGTATCCGGCACGTAGGGGGATCCTACGAGCAGTACTTC. The V and J genes are TRBV19 and TRBJ2-7; a weak D match, TRBD1 (6 bases). The V end lost 3 bases, the J end lost 1 base, and 16 bases lay between the germline ends. The CDR3 length is 16 residues. Germline CDR1 and CDR2: LNHDA and SQIVND (reference sequence). Supplemented by reference TRBV19 and TRBJ2-7, the full variable domain reads DGGITQSPKYLFRKEGQNVTLSCEQNLNHDAMYWYRQDPGQGLRLIYYSQIVNDFQKGDIAEGYSVSREKKESFPLTVTSAQKNPTAFYLCASSIRHVGGSYEQYFGPGTRLTVT.

V is TRBV3-1 (or the pseudogene TRBV3-2) and J is TRBJ2-3, with D perhaps matching TRBD1 (6 bases). The length of the CDR3 is 16 residues. Germline V CDR1 and CDR2: LGHDT, YNNKEL (reference sequence). Trimming took off 0 bases at V and 1 base at J, with 11 bases between the two ends. This chain's CDR3 is CASSQDLGGGTDTQYF. Here the CDR3 DNA reads TGTGCCAGCAGCCAAGATTTAGGGGGTGGCACAGATACGCAGTATTTT.

V and J are TRBV2 and TRBJ1-4; no definite D call. The germline V gene has CDR1 SNHLY and CDR2 FYNNEI. The CDR3 sequence is 12 residues long. Trimming cost V 8 bases and J 7 bases, with 11 bases left between them. Written as DNA, the CDR3 is TGTGCCAGCGCCAGCCGGGGTGAAAAACTGTTTTTT. It specifies CASASRGEKLFF.

The chain uses TRBV7-3 and TRBJ2-3; no definite D call. V dropped 4 bases and J dropped 6 bases, with 5 bases sitting between them. The CDR3 has 11 residues. The germline V gene has CDR1 SGHTA and CDR2 FQGTGA. For the CDR3, the DNA is TGTGCCAGCAGCTCCCTTGATACGCAGTATTTT. Translated, it gives CASSSLDTQYF.

The rearrangement links TRBV15 to TRBJ1-4, with D hard to call. The CDR3 extends over 16 amino acids. Germline V gene sequence: CDR1 LNHNV, CDR2 YYDKDF (reference sequence). Trimming took 3 bases from V and 3 from J, leaving 14 bases between them. The CDR3 sequence: CATSRGLVGANEKLFF. CDR3 DNA: TGTGCCACCAGCAGGGGCCTTGTGGGTGCTAATGAAAAACTGTTTTTT. The complete variable domain, with remaining parts taken from reference TRBV15 and TRBJ1-4, reads DAMVIQNPRYQVTQFGKPVTLSCSQTLNHNVMYWYQQKSSQAPKLLFHYYDKDFNNEADTPDNFQSRRPNTSFCFLDIRSPGLGDTAMYLCATSRGLVGANEKLFFGSGTQLSVL.

The rearrangement links TRBV27 to TRBJ1-2, with D perhaps matching TRBD1 (6 bases). Deletions cut 5 bases from V and 5 bases from J, with 12 bases between. The CDR3 is 13 residues long. Germline-derived CDR1 and CDR2 are MNHEY and SMNVEV (reference sequence). CDR3 DNA: TGTGCCAGCAGTCCGGACAGAACATATGGCTACACCTTC. Translating it yields CASSPDRTYGYTF.

The rearrangement joins TRBV9 to TRBJ2-7; possibly TRBD1 or TRBD2 for D (5 bases each). The CDR3 has 16 amino acids. Trimming left V 0 bases short and J 0 bases short, with 13 bases between. The germline V gene has CDR1 SGDLS and CDR2 YYNGEE. The CDR3 nucleotides read TGTGCCAGCAGCGTAGGAGGGGCGCCAGTCTCCTACGAGCAGTACTTC. It specifies CASSVGGAPVSYEQYF.

The V call is TRBV7-3, the J call TRBJ2-1; possibly TRBD1 for D (6 bases). Trimming took off 5 bases at V and 0 bases at J, with 11 bases between the two ends. Per the germline V gene, CDR1 is SGHTA and CDR2 is FQGTGA. The CDR3 extends over 15 amino acids. The CDR3: CASSAQGSSYNEQFF. CDR3 sequence (DNA): TGTGCCAGCAGCGCTCAGGGGAGCTCCTACAATGAGCAGTTCTTC. The variable domain in full, completed from reference TRBV7-3 and TRBJ2-1, reads GAGVSQTPSNKVTEKGKYVELRCDPISGHTALYWYRQSLGQGPEFLIYFQGTGAADDSGLPNDRFFAVRPEGSVSTLKIQRTERGDSAVYLCASSAQGSSYNEQFFGPGTRLTVL.

V gene TRBV7-3 combines with J gene TRBJ2-3, with 12 bases that match TRBD2. Germline CDR1 is SGHTA and CDR2 is FQGTGA. With V trimmed by 1 base and J by 0 bases, 8 bases remained unmatched. This CDR3 has 19 amino acids. DNA for the CDR3: TGTGCCAGCAGCTTAAGCCGCGGACTAGCGGGGCCTAGCACAGATACGCAGTATTTT. This sequence encodes CASSLSRGLAGPSTDTQYF.

The rearrangement uses TRBV12-3 or TRBV12-4 and TRBJ1-3; no reliable D call. V lost 8 bases and J 1 base, leaving 6 bases between the germline ends. The CDR3 extends over 12 amino acids. The CDR3 spells CASRTSGNTIYF. CDR3 sequence (DNA): TGTGCCAGCCGAACTTCTGGAAACACCATATATTTT.

There are a few counts of this clone. Different DNA sequences within this sample yield the same CDR3. The chain recombines TRBV2 with TRBJ1-2; D is unresolved. The CDR3 is 11 amino acids. V lost 5 bases and J lost 0, with 1 base in between. The germline CDR1 and CDR2 sequences are SNHLY and FYNNEI. Written as DNA, the CDR3 is TGTGCCAGCAGTCCTAACTATGGCTACACCTTC. It is translated as CASSPNYGYTF.

J is TRBJ2-2 and V is TRBV25-1; D perhaps matches TRBD1 (6 bases). The CDR3 is made up of 14 amino acids. The ends were cut back, 6 bases at V and 4 bases at J, with 12 bases in the middle. Germline loops: CDR1 MGHDK, CDR2 SYGVNS. The CDR3 spells CASSNRDSTGELFF. Written as DNA, the CDR3 is TGTGCCAGCAGCAACAGGGATAGCACCGGGGAGCTGTTTTTT. The whole variable domain, filled in from reference TRBV25-1 and TRBJ2-2, reads EADIYQTPRYLVIGTGKKITLECSQTMGHDKMYWYQQDPGMELHLIHYSYGVNSTEKGDLSSESTVSRIRTEHFPLTLESARPSHTSQYLCASSNRDSTGELFFGEGSRLTVL.

The rearrangement joins TRBV30 to TRBJ1-2; maybe TRBD1 (5 bases). Trimming removed 2 bases at V and 8 bases at J, with 18 bases between. The CDR3 has 14 amino acids. Germline lookup yields CDR1 GTSNPN and CDR2 SVGIG (reference sequence). The CDR3 reads CAWSTPARVKGYTF. DNA for the CDR3: TGTGCCTGGAGTACCCCTGCCAGGGTAAAGGGCTACACCTTC.